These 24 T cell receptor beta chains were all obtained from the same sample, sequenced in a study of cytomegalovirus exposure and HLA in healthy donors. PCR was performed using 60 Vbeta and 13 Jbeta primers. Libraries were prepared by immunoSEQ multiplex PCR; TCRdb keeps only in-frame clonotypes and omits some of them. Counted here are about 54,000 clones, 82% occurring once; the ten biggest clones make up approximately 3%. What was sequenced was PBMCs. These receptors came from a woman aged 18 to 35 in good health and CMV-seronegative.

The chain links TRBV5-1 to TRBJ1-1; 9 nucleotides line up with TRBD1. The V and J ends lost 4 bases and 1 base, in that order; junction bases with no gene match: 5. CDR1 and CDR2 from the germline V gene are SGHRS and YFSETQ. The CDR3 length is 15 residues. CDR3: CASSPPGQGNTEAFF. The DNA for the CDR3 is TGCGCCAGCAGCCCGCCGGGACAGGGGAACACTGAAGCTTTCTTT.

CDR3: CASSESTGLRQPQHF. DNA for the CDR3: TGTGCCAGCAGTGAATCGACAGGGCTGAGACAGCCCCAGCATTTT. This sequence joins TRBV6-1 and TRBJ1-5, with 7 positions matching TRBD1. V shed 2 bases and J 7 bases; nucleotides not matched to a gene: 8. CDR3 length: 15 amino acids. From germline, CDR1 is MNHNS and CDR2 SASEGT.

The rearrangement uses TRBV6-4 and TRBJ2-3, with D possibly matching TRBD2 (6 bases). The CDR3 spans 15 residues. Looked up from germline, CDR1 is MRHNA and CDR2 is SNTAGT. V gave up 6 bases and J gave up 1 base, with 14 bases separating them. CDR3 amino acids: CASSLETGGTDTQYF. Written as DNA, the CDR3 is TGTGCCAGCAGCCTGGAGACGGGGGGCACAGATACGCAGTATTTT.

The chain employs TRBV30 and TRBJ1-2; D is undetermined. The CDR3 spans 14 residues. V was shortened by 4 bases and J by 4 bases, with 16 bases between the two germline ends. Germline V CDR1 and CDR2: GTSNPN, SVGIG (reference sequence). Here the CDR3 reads CAWNIGAGPYGYTF. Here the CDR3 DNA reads TGTGCCTGGAATATAGGCGCGGGCCCCTATGGCTACACCTTC. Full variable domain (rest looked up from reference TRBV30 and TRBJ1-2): SQTIHQWPATLVQPVGSPLSLECTVEGTSNPNLYWYRQAAGRGLQLLFYSVGIGQISSEVPQNLSASRPQDRQFILSSKKLLLSDSGFYLCAWNIGAGPYGYTFGSGTRLTVV.

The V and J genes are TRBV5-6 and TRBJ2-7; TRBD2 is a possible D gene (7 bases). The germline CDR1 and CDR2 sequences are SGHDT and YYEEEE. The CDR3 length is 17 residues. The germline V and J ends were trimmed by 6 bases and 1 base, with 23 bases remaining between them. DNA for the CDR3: TGTGCCAGCACCCCGGGGGGCCATTCAACAGGGTCCTACGAGCAGTACTTC. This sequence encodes CASTPGGHSTGSYEQYF.

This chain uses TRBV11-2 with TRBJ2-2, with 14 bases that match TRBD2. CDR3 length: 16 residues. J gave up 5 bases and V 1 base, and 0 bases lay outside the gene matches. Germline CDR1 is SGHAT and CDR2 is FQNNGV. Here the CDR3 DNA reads TGTGCCAGCAGCTTAGGACTAGCGGGAGGGACCGGGGAGCTGTTTTTT. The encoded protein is CASSLGLAGGTGELFF.

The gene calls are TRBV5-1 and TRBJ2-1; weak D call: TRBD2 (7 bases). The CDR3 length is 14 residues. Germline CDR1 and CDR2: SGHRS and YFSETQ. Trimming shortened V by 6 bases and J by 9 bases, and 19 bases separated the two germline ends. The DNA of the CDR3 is TGCGCCAGCACCCCTCTAGCGGAAGGGGGTGAGCAGTTCTTC. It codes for CASTPLAEGGEQFF.

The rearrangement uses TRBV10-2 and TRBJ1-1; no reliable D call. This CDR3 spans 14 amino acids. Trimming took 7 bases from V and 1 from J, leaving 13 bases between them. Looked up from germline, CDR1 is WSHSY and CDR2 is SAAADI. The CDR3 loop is CASTTSPGNTEAFF. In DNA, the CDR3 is TGCGCCAGCACTACGTCCCCAGGGAACACTGAAGCTTTCTTT.

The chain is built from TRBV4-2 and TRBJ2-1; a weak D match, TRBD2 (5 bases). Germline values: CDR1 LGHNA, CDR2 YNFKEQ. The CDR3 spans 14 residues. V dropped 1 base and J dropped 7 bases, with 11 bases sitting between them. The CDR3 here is CASSQGETTNEQFF. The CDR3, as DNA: TGTGCCAGCAGCCAAGGGGAGACTACGAATGAGCAGTTCTTC.

In DNA, the CDR3 is TGCGCCAGCAGCTTGGCCGGGTCTACGCAGTATTTT. Protein sequence: CASSLAGSTQYF. V is TRBV5-1 and J is TRBJ2-3; D is ambiguous. V was trimmed by 0 bases and J by 8 bases, leaving 7 bases between them. The germline V gene has CDR1 SGHRS and CDR2 YFSETQ. The CDR3 contains 12 residues.

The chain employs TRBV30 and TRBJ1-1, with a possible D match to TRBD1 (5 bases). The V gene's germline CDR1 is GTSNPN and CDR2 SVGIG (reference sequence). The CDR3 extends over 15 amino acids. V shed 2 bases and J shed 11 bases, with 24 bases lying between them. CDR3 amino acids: CAWSFGGRGVKGAFF. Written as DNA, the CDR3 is TGTGCCTGGAGTTTTGGGGGGAGGGGAGTAAAGGGGGCTTTCTTT.

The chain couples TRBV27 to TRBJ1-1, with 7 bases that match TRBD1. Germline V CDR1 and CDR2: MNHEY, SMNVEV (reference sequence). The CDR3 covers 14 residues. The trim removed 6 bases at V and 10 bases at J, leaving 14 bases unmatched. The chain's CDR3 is CASSPDRVLGRAFF. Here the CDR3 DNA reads TGTGCCAGCAGCCCCGACAGGGTCCTGGGGCGAGCTTTCTTT.

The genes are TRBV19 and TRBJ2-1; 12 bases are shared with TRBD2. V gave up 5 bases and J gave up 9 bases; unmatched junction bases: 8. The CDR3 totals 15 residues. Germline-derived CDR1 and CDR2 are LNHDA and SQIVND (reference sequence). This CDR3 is CASSLTSGSLGEQFF. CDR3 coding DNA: TGTGCCAGTAGTTTGACTAGCGGGAGTTTAGGTGAGCAGTTCTTC.

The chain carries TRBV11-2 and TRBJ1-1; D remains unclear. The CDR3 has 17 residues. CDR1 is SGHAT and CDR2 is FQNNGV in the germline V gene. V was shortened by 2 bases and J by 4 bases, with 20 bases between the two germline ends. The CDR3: CASSLRGMTVGPTEAFF. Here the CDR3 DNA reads TGTGCCAGCAGCTTAAGAGGGATGACGGTAGGACCCACTGAAGCTTTCTTT.

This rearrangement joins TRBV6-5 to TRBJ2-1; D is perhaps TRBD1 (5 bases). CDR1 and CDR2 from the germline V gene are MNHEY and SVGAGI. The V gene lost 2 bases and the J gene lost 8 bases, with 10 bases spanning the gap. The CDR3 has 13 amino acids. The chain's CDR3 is CASSYGAHYEQFF. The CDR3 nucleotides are TGTGCCAGCAGTTACGGGGCCCACTATGAGCAGTTCTTC.

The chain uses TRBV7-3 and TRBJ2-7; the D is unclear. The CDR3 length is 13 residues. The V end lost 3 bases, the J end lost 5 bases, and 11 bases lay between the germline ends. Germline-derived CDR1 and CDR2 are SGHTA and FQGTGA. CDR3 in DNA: TGTGCCAGCAGCTTTGGCCCTTTGAACGAGCAGTACTTC. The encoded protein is CASSFGPLNEQYF.

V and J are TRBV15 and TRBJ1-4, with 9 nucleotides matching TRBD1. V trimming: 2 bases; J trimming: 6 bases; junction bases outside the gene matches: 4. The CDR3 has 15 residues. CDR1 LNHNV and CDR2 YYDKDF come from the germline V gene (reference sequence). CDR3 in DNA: TGTGCCACCAGCAGAACCGGGACAGGGTATGAAAAACTGTTTTTT. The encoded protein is CATSRTGTGYEKLFF. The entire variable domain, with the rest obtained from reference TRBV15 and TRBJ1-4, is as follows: DAMVIQNPRYQVTQFGKPVTLSCSQTLNHNVMYWYQQKSSQAPKLLFHYYDKDFNNEADTPDNFQSRRPNTSFCFLDIRSPGLGDTAMYLCATSRTGTGYEKLFFGSGTQLSVL.

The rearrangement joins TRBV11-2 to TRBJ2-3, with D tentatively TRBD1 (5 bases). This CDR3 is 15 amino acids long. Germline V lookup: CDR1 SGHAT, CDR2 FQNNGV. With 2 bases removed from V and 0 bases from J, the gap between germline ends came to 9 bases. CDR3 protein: CASSLSGYSTDTQYF. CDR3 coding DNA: TGTGCCAGCAGCTTATCAGGGTATAGCACAGATACGCAGTATTTT.

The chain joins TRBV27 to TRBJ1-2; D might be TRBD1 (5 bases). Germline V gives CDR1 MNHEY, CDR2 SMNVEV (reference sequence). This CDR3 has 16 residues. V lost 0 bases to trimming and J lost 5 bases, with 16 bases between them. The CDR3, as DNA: TGTGCCAGCAGTTTATCATCTAGGGGCGGAGGGTATGGCTACACCTTC. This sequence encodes CASSLSSRGGGYGYTF.

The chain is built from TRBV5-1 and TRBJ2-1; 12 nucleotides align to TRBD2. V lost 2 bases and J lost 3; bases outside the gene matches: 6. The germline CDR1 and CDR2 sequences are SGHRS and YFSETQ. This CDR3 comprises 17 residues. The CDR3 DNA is TGCGCCAGCAGCTTAGGACTAGCGGGATCCAACTACAATGAGCAGTTCTTC. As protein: CASSLGLAGSNYNEQFF. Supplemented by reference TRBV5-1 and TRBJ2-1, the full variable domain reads KAGVTQTPRYLIKTRGQQVTLSCSPISGHRSVSWYQQTPGQGLQFLFEYFSETQRNKGNFPGRFSGRQFSNSRSEMNVSTLELGDSALYLCASSLGLAGSNYNEQFFGPGTRLTVL.

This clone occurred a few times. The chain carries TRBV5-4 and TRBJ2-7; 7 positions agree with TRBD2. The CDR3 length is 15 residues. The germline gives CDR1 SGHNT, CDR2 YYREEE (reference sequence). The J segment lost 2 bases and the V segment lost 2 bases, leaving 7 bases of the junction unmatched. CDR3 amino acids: CASSFKREAAYEQYF. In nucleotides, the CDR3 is TGTGCCAGCAGCTTTAAACGGGAGGCCGCCTACGAGCAGTACTTC.

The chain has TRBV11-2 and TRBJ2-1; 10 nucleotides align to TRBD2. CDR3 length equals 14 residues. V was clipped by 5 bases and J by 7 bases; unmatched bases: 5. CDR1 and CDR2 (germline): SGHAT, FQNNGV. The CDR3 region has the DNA TGTGCCAGCAGCCGCCTAGCGGGAGTTAATGAGCAGTTCTTC. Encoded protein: CASSRLAGVNEQFF.

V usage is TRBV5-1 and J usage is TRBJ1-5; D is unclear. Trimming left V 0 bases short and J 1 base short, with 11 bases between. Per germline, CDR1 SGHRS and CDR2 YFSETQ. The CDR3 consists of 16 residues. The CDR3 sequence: CASSLEGGSSNQPQHF. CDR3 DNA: TGCGCCAGCAGCTTGGAGGGAGGGTCGAGCAATCAGCCCCAGCATTTT.

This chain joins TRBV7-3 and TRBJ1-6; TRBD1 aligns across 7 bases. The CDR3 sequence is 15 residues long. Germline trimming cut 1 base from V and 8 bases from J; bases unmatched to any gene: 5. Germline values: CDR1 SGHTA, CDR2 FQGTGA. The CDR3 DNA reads TGTGCCAGCAGCTTAAGACAGGGTAGGGATTCACCCCTCCACTTT. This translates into CASSLRQGRDSPLHF.